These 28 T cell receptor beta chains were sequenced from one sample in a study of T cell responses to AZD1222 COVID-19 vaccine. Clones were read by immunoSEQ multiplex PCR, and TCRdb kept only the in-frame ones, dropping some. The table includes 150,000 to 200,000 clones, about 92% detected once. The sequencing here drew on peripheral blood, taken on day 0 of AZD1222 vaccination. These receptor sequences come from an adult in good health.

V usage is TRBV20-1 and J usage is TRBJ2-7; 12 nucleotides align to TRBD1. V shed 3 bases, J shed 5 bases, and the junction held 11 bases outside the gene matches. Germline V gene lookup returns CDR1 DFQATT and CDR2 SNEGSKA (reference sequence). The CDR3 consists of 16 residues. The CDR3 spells CSASSVGGQGAHEQYF. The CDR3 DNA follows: TGCAGTGCTAGTTCAGTCGGGGGACAGGGGGCGCACGAGCAGTACTTC.

The CDR3: CASSDTGYSGNTIYF. In nucleotides, the CDR3 is TGTGCCAGCAGCGATACAGGGTACTCTGGAAACACCATATATTTT. This chain joins TRBV7-9 and TRBJ1-3, with D perhaps matching TRBD1 (6 bases). The V end was cut by 5 bases, the J end by 0 bases, with 11 bases between. The CDR3 runs 15 residues. The germline CDR1 and CDR2 sequences are SEHNR and FQNEAQ (reference sequence).

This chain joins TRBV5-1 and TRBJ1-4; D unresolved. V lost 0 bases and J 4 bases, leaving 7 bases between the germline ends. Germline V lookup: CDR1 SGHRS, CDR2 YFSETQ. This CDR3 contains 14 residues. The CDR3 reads CASSLGQNNEKLFF. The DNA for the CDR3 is TGCGCCAGCAGCTTGGGCCAGAATAATGAAAAACTGTTTTTT. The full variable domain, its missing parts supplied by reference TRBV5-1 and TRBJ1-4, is KAGVTQTPRYLIKTRGQQVTLSCSPISGHRSVSWYQQTPGQGLQFLFEYFSETQRNKGNFPGRFSGRQFSNSRSEMNVSTLELGDSALYLCASSLGQNNEKLFFGSGTQLSVL.

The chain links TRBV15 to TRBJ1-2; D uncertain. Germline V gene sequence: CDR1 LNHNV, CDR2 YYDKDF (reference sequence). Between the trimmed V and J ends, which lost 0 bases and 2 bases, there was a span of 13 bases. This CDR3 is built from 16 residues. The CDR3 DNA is TGTGCCACCAGCAGAGATTTATTCGACGGAAACTATGGCTACACCTTC. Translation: CATSRDLFDGNYGYTF.

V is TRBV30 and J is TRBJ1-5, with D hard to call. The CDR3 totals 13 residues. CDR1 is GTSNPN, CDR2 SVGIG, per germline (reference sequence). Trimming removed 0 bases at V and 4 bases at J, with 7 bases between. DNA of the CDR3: TGTGCCTGGAGTGTACTAGGGAATCAGCCCCAGCATTTT. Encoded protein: CAWSVLGNQPQHF.

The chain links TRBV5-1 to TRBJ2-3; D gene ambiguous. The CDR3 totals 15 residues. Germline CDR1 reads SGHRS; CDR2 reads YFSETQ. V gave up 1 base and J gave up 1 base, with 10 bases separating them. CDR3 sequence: CASSLSRQGTDTQYF. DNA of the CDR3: TGCGCCAGCAGCTTGAGTCGCCAGGGCACAGATACGCAGTATTTT.

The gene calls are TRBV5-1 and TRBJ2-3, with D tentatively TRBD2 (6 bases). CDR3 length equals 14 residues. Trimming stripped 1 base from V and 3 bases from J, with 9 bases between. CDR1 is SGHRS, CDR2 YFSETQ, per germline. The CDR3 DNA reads TGCGCCAGCAGCTTGAATCTAGCGACAGATACGCAGTATTTT. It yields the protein CASSLNLATDTQYF. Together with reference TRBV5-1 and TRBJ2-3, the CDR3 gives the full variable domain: KAGVTQTPRYLIKTRGQQVTLSCSPISGHRSVSWYQQTPGQGLQFLFEYFSETQRNKGNFPGRFSGRQFSNSRSEMNVSTLELGDSALYLCASSLNLATDTQYFGPGTRLTVL.

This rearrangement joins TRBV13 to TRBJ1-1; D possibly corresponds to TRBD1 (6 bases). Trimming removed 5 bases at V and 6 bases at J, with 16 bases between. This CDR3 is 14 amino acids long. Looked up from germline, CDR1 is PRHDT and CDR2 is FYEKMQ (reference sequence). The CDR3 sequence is CASSAGHPGAEAFF. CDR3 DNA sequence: TGTGCCAGCAGCGCGGGACACCCAGGAGCTGAAGCTTTCTTT.

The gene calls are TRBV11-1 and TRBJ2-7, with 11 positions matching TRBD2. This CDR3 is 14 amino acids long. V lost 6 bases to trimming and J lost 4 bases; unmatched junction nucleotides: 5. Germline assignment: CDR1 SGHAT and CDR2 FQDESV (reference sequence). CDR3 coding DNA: TGTGCCAGCAGTCCCACTAGCGGGAGATACGAGCAGTACTTC. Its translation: CASSPTSGRYEQYF.

Here the CDR3 reads CASSLGFGRQETQYF. The CDR3 DNA reads TGTGCCAGCAGCTTAGGTTTCGGGAGACAAGAGACCCAGTACTTC. This sequence joins TRBV7-3 and TRBJ2-5; D might be TRBD2 (6 bases). Germline-derived CDR1 and CDR2 are SGHTA and FQGTGA. This CDR3 comprises 15 residues. The V gene lost 2 bases and the J gene lost 2 bases, with 12 bases spanning the gap. Full variable domain (outside the CDR3, taken from reference TRBV7-3 and TRBJ2-5): GAGVSQTPSNKVTEKGKYVELRCDPISGHTALYWYRQSLGQGPEFLIYFQGTGAADDSGLPNDRFFAVRPEGSVSTLKIQRTERGDSAVYLCASSLGFGRQETQYFGPGTRLLVL.

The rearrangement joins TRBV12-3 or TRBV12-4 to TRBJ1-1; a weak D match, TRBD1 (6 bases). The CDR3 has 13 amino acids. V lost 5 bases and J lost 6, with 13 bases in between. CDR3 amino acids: CASSQTGLAEAFF. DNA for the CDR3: TGTGCCAGCAGTCAAACAGGGCTCGCTGAAGCTTTCTTT.

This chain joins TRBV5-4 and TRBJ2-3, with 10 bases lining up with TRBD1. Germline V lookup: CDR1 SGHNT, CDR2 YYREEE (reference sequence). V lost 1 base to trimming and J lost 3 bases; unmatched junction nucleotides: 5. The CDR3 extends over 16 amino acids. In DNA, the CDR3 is TGTGCCAGCAGCTTGTGGGGGACAGGGGAGACAGATACGCAGTATTTT. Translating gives CASSLWGTGETDTQYF.

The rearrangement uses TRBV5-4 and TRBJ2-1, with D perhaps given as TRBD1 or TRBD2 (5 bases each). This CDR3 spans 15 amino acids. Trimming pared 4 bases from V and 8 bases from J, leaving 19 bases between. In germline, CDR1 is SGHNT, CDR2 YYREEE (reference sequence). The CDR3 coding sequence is TGTGCCAGCAGCCCTGGGGCCTCGGGGTTCGATGAGCAGTTCTTC. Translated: CASSPGASGFDEQFF.

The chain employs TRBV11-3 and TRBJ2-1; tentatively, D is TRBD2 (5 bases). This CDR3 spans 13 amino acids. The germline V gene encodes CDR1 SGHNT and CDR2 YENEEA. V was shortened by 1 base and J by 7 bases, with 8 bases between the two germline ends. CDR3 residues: CASSLVPGNEQFF. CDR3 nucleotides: TGTGCCAGCAGCTTAGTTCCGGGGAATGAGCAGTTCTTC.

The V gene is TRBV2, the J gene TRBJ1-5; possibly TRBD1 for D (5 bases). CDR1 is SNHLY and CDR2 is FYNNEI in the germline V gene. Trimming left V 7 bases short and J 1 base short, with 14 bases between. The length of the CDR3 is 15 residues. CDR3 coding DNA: TGTGCCAGCACCCTAATCTGGGGGAGCAATCAGCCCCAGCATTTT. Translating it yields CASTLIWGSNQPQHF.

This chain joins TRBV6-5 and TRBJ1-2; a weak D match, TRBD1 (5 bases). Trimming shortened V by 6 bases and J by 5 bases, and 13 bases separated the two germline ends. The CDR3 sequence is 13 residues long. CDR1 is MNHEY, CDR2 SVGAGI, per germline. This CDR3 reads CASSPRERYGYTF. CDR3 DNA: TGTGCCAGCAGCCCCAGGGAACGATATGGCTACACCTTC.

The DNA of the CDR3 is TGTGCCAGCAGTGAACGCGAGGGCTCCTACAATGAGCAGTTCTTC. Translating gives CASSEREGSYNEQFF. The chain combines TRBV6-1 with TRBJ2-1; the D gene is possibly TRBD2 (5 bases). Germline V gene lookup returns CDR1 MNHNS and CDR2 SASEGT. The V and J ends lost 2 bases and 0 bases respectively, with 8 bases between them. CDR3 size: 15 residues.

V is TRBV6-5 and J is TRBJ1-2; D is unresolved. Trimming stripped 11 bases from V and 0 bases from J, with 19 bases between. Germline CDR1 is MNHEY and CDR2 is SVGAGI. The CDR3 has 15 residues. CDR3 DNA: TGTGCCGCTAAAACTGGAGGGCGTTCTAACTATGGCTACACCTTC. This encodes CAAKTGGRSNYGYTF.

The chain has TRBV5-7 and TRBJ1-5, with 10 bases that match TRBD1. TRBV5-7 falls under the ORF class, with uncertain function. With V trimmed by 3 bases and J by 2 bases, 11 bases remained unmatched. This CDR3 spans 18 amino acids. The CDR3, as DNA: TGTGCCAGCAGCTCCTACCGGGACAGGGGCGAGGGCAATCAGCCCCAGCATTTT. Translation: CASSSYRDRGEGNQPQHF.

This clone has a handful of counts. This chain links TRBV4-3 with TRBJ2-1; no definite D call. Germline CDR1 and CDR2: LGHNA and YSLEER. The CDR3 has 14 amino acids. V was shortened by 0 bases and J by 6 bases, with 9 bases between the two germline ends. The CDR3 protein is CASSQESWGNEQFF. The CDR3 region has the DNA TGCGCCAGCAGCCAAGAGAGCTGGGGCAATGAGCAGTTCTTC.

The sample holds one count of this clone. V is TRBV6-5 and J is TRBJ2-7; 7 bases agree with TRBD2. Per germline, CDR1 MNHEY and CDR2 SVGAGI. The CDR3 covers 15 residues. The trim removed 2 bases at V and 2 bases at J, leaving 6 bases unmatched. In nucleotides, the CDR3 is TGTGCCAGCAGTTACGGGGGGGGGTCTCCCTACGAGCAGTACTTC. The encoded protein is CASSYGGGSPYEQYF.

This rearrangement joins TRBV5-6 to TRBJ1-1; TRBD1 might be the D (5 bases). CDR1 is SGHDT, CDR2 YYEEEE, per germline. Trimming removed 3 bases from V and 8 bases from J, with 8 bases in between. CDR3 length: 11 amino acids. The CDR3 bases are TGTGCCAGCAGCTCGGAGGGGGAAGCTTTCTTT. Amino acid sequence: CASSSEGEAFF.

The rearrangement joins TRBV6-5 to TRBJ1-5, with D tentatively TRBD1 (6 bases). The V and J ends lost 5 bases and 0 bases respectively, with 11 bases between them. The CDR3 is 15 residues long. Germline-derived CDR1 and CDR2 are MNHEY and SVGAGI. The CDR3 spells CASSRGHNSNQPQHF. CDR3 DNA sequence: TGTGCCAGCAGTCGGGGACACAATAGCAATCAGCCCCAGCATTTT.

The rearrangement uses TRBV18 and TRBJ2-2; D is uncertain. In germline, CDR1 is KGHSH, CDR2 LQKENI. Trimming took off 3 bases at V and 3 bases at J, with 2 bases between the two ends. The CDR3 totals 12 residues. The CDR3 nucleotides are TGTGCCAGCTCACCCGACACCGGGGAGCTGTTTTTT. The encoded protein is CASSPDTGELFF.

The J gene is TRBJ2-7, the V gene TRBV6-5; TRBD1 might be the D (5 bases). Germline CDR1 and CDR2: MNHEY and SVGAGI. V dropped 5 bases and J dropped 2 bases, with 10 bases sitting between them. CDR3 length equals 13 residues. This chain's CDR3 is CASSRQQAYEQYF. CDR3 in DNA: TGTGCCAGCAGTCGCCAACAGGCCTACGAGCAGTACTTC.

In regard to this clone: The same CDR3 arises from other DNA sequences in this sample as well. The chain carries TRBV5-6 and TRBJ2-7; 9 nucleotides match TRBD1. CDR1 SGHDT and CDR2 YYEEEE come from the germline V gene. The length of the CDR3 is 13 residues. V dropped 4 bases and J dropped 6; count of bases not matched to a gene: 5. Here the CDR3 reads CASSLTGGSEQYF. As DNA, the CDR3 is TGTGCCAGCAGCCTGACAGGGGGGTCCGAGCAGTACTTC.

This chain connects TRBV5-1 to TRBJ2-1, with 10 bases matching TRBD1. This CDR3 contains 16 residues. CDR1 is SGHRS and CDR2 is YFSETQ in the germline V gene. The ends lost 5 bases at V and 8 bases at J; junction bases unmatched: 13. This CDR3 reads CASRQRVGTGEDEQFF. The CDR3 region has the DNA TGCGCCAGCAGACAACGTGTCGGGACAGGGGAGGATGAGCAGTTCTTC.

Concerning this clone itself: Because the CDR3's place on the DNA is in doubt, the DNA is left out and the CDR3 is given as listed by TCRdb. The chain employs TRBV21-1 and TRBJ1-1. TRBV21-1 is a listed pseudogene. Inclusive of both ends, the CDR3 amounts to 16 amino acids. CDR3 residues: CASSKVGGGTNTEAFF.